The rows below give T cell receptor beta chains drawn from one sample of a study of T-cell memory formation after mild COVID-19. TCRdb processed the 5' RACE reads anew with MiXCR; each CDR3 protein has one entry. The table shows 430,000 or so distinct CDR3 sequences, with about 23% occurring only once. Sequencing was done on a sample of PBMCs or a T cell subset sorted from them (not recorded which). All receptors derive from an adult woman who had mild COVID-19 (a few samples of this study predate the infection). Cell type and time point are not known. Both conserved end residues are part of each CDR3. Fields, in order: D gene, V gene, J gene, clone size, CDR3 length, CDR3 protein, CDR3 DNA. A D gene is named only where the DNA matches it firmly. Only some rows state a clone size, as once, few, many or a class for expanded clones.

TRBD1	TRBV30	TRBJ2-1	NA	17	CAWSRFKTGISYNEQFF	TGTGCCTGGAGTAGGTTCAAGACAGGGATATCCTACAATGAGCAGTTCTTC
NA	TRBV7-9	TRBJ2-7	NA	15	CASSLVDTPSYEQYF	TGTGCCAGCAGCTTAGTGGACACCCCCTCCTACGAGCAGTACTTC
TRBD2	TRBV7-8	TRBJ2-1	NA	17	CASSLPRSGSSYNEQFF	TGTGCCAGCAGCTTACCAAGGAGCGGGAGCTCCTACAATGAGCAGTTCTTC
TRBD2	TRBV29-1	TRBJ2-7	NA	13	CSVGGSSSYEQYF	TGCAGCGTCGGGGGGAGCTCCTCCTACGAGCAGTACTTC
NA	TRBV10-3	TRBJ2-1	few	14	CAISDLDGPNEQFF	TGTGCCATCAGTGACCTTGACGGGCCGAATGAGCAGTTCTTC
NA	TRBV12-3/TRBV12-4	TRBJ2-3	NA	12	CASRTMTDTQYF	TGTGCCAGCCGAACGATGACAGATACGCAGTATTTT
NA	TRBV27	TRBJ2-1	NA	16	CASSLSSGNRNNEQFF	TGTGCCAGCAGTTTATCGTCCGGGAACCGAAACAATGAGCAGTTCTTC
TRBD1	TRBV5-1	TRBJ1-1	many	13	CASSLGDRAEAFF	TGCGCCAGCAGCTTGGGAGACAGGGCTGAAGCTTTCTTT
NA	TRBV10-3	TRBJ1-2	NA	12	CAISGGSYGYTF	TGTGCCATCAGTGGCGGCTCCTATGGCTACACCTTC
NA	TRBV29-1	TRBJ2-5	few	12	CSAVDNQETQYF	TGCAGCGCTGTAGACAACCAAGAGACCCAGTACTTC
TRBD2	TRBV4-1	TRBJ2-7	few	13	CASSQGLAYEQYF	TGCGCCAGCAGCCAGGGACTAGCTTACGAGCAGTACTTC
NA	TRBV7-3	TRBJ2-2	few	14	CASSSNSYTGELFF	TGTGCCAGCAGCTCCAACAGCTACACCGGGGAGCTGTTTTTT
TRBD1	TRBV30	TRBJ2-2	NA	14	CAWSVEDRGRELFF	TGTGCCTGGAGTGTAGAGGACAGGGGCCGGGAGCTGTTTTTT
NA	TRBV12-3/TRBV12-4	TRBJ2-2	NA	16	CASTLGKGINTGELFF	TGTGCCAGCACCCTAGGAAAGGGGATCAACACCGGGGAGCTGTTTTTT
NA	TRBV30	TRBJ1-2	NA	13	CAWRRGDNYGYTF	TGTGCCTGGAGAAGGGGCGACAACTATGGCTACACCTTC
NA	TRBV7-7	TRBJ2-7	few	14	CASSLGPTVSEQYF	TGTGCCAGCAGCCTGGGACCCACGGTCTCCGAGCAGTACTTC
NA	TRBV7-3	TRBJ2-7	few	15	CASSLSVTSSYEQYF	TGTGCCAGCAGCTTAAGCGTCACAAGCTCCTACGAGCAGTACTTC
NA	TRBV7-8	TRBJ2-5	many	15	CASSQSRGYEETQYF	TGTGCCAGCAGCCAATCGAGGGGCTACGAAGAGACCCAGTACTTC
TRBD1	TRBV11-2	TRBJ1-2	NA	13	CASSLGYRGGCTF	TGTGCCAGCAGCTTAGGCTACAGGGGTGGCTGCACCTTC
NA	TRBV29-1	TRBJ2-1	many	12	CSVEQGVDEQFF	TGCAGCGTTGAACAGGGAGTTGATGAGCAGTTCTTC
NA	TRBV12-3/TRBV12-4	TRBJ1-2	NA	13	CASSQGLGYGYTF	TGTGCCAGCAGCCAGGGGCTGGGCTATGGCTACACCTTC
TRBD1	TRBV5-1	TRBJ2-3	once	14	CASSDQGAPDTQYF	TGCGCCAGCAGCGATCAGGGGGCTCCAGATACGCAGTATTTT
TRBD2	TRBV5-1	TRBJ2-3	NA	15	CASTPTSGNTDTQYF	TGCGCCAGCACCCCGACTAGCGGGAACACAGATACGCAGTATTTT
TRBD1	TRBV4-1	TRBJ1-1	NA	12	CASSLDRGTAFF	TGCGCCAGCAGCCTAGACAGGGGTACAGCTTTCTTT
TRBD1	TRBV4-1	TRBJ1-2	few	17	CASSQVPGTGYNYGYTF	TGCGCCAGCAGCCAAGTACCCGGGACAGGGTATAACTATGGCTACACCTTC
TRBD1	TRBV24-1	TRBJ1-5	NA	18	CATSDAGWTGTANQPQHF	TGTGCCACCAGTGACGCGGGGTGGACCGGGACAGCAAATCAGCCCCAGCATTTT
NA	TRBV20-1	TRBJ2-7	few	15	CSARDPLGGNYEQYF	TGCAGTGCTAGAGATCCCCTCGGGGGAAACTACGAGCAGTACTTC
TRBD2	TRBV30	TRBJ2-1	few	14	CAWGSGGQYNEQFF	TGTGCCTGGGGTAGCGGGGGCCAATACAATGAGCAGTTCTTC
NA	TRBV5-5	TRBJ1-1	few	15	CATSIPGTMNTEAFF	TGTGCCACTTCCATACCCGGGACCATGAACACTGAAGCTTTCTTT
TRBD1	TRBV7-8	TRBJ1-3	NA	15	CASSLQPGGGNTIYF	TGTGCCAGCAGCTTACAACCAGGGGGAGGAAACACCATATATTTT